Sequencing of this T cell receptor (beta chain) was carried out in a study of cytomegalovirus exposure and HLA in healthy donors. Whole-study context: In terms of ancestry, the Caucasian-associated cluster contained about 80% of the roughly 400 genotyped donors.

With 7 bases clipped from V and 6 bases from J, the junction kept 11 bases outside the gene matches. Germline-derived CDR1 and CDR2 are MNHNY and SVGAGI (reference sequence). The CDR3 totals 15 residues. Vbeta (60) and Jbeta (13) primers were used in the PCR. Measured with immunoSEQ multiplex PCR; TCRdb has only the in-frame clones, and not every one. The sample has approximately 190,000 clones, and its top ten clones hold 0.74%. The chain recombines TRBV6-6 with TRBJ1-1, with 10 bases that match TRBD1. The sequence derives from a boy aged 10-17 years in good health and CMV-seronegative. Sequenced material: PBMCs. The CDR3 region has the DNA TGTGCCAGCACCCCGACAGGGGGCGGTTCTTCTGAAGCTTTCTTT. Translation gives CASTPTGGGSSEAFF.